The clone carrying this TCR beta chain was seen a handful of times. Its antigen remains unidentified. Assay: immunoSEQ multiplex PCR; the TCRdb copy retains only in-frame clones and omits some. Of some 80,000 clones in the sample, 88% were seen once. This sample is drawn from a study of T cell responses to AZD1222 COVID-19 vaccine. Overall study findings and caveats: Spike regions recognized by vaccine-associated CD4 TCRs spanned the protein, led by 160-218 and 743-854. After two AZD1222 doses, spike-specific TCR breadth and depth rose versus day 0. Repertoires were obtained solely post-peak T cell response. Donors skewed white British and female; clonal diversity was possibly underestimated.

The material was peripheral blood, obtained 28 days after the second dose of the MenACWY control vaccine. The sequence derives from an adult who received the MenACWY meningococcal vaccine as a control.

The CDR3 here is CATSRAHGGADEQFF. CDR3 nucleotide sequence: TGTGCCACCAGCAGAGCTCACGGGGGGGCAGATGAGCAGTTCTTC. The rearrangement links TRBV15 to TRBJ2-1, with 8 bases lining up with TRBD2. CDR1 and CDR2 (germline): LNHNV, YYDKDF (reference sequence). This CDR3 is 15 amino acids long. V gave up 1 base and J gave up 8 bases; unmatched junction bases: 7.